The entry below gives a single TCR beta chain sequence along with its context. The target antigen is unknown. This record comes from a study of OX40 agonist ivuxolimab in advanced cancers. This CDR3 contains 12 residues. Trimming pared 8 bases from V and 0 bases from J, leaving 8 bases between. Germline lookup yields CDR1 SNHLY and CDR2 FYNNEI. General study findings and limits: Those patients achieving a partial response at 0.1-3.0 mg/kg showed among the lowest clonal expansion. The mean number of expanded clones was higher in CD8+ T cells than in CD4+.

The protocol was immunoSEQ multiplex PCR, while the TCRdb copy is restricted to in-frame clones and leaves out a portion. Found here are about 55,000 clones, around nine tenths of them singletons; the top ten hold 5.5% to 8%. Sequences were derived from CD4+ or CD8+ T cells sorted from blood, sampled in a trial of the OX40 agonist ivuxolimab. The V gene is TRBV2, the J gene TRBJ2-7; a weak D match, TRBD2 (5 bases). The source is an adult with an advanced solid tumor such as melanoma, head and neck, liver or kidney cancer. In DNA form, the CDR3 reads TGTGCCAGCCGCGGGCCCTCCTACGAGCAGTACTTC. Residues: CASRGPSYEQYF.